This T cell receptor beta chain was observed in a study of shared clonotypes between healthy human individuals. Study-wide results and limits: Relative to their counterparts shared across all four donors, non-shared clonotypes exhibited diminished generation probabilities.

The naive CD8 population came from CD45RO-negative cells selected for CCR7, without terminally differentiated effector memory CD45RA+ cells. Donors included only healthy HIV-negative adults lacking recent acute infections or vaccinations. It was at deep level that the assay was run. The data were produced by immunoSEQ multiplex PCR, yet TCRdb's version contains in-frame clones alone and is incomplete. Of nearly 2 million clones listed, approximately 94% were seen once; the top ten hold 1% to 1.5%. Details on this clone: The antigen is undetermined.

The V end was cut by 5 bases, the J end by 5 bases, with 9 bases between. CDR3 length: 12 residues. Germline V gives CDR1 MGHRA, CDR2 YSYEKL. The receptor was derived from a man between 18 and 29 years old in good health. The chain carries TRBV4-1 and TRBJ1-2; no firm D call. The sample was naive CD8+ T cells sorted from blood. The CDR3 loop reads CASSGPEYGYTF. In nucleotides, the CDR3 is TGCGCCAGCAGCGGTCCCGAGTATGGCTACACCTTC.